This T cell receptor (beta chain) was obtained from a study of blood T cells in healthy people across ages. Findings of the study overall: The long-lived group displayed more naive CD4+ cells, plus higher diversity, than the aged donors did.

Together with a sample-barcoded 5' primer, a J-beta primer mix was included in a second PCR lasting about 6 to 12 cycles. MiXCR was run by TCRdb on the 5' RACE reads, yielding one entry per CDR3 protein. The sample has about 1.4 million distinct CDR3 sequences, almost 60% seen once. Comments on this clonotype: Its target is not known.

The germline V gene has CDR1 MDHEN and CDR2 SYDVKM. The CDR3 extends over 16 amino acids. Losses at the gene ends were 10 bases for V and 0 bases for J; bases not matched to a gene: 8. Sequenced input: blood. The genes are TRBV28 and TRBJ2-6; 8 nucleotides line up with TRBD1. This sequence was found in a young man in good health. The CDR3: CATRVTGDSGANVLTF. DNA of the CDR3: TGTGCCACCCGAGTGACAGGGGACTCTGGGGCCAACGTCCTGACTTTC.